This T cell receptor (beta chain) was captured by sequencing in a study of T cells in Graves' hyperthyroidism and ophthalmopathy. Findings of the study overall: Blood also carried most thyroid clonotypes expanded above 0.001.

This CDR3 has 16 amino acids. The germline V gene encodes CDR1 GTSNPN and CDR2 SVGIG (reference sequence). Amplification targeted TCR beta CDR3 regions from RNA transcripts. Using the HTBI primer set, a first-round RT-PCR was run on the TCR CDR3. TCRdb reanalysed the multiplex PCR reads using MiXCR and keeps one entry per CDR3 protein. In the table there are some 350,000 distinct CDR3 sequences, approximately 14% of which are singletons. This clonotype occurred many times. No antigen is known for it. Germline is not matched at one junction end, which may reflect a read error. On the basis of clinical symptoms, serum thyroxine and TRAb, thyroid ultrasound and orbital computed tomography, diagnoses were made.

The TCR originated in a woman aged 18 to 35 with Graves' hyperthyroidism that later progressed to Graves' ophthalmopathy. The V gene is TRBV30, the J gene TRBJ2-1; 9 bases align to TRBD2. Sequenced material: blood. The CDR3 here is CAWTQPLAGSSNEQFF. CDR3 DNA sequence: TGTGCCTGGACCCAACCGCTAGCGGGATCCTCCAATGAGCAGTTCTTC.